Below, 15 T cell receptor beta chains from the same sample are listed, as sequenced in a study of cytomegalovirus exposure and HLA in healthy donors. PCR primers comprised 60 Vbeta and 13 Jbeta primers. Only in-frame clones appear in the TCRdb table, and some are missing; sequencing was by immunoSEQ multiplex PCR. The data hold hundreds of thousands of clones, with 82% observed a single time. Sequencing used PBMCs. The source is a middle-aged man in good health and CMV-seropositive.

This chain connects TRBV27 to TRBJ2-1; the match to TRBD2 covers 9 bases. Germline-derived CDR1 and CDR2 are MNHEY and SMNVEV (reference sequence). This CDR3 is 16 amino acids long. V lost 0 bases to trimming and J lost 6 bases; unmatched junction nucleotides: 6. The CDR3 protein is CASSLSRLAARNEQFF. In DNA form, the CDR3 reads TGTGCCAGCAGTTTATCCCGACTAGCGGCCCGCAATGAGCAGTTCTTC.

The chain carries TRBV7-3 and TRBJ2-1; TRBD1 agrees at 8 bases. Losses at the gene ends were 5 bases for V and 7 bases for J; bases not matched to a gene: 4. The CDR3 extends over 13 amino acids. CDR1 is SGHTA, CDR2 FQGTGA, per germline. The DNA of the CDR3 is TGTGCCAGCAGCGCGGACAGGGTGAATGAGCAGTTCTTC. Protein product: CASSADRVNEQFF. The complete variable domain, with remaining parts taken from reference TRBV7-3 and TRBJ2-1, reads GAGVSQTPSNKVTEKGKYVELRCDPISGHTALYWYRQSLGQGPEFLIYFQGTGAADDSGLPNDRFFAVRPEGSVSTLKIQRTERGDSAVYLCASSADRVNEQFFGPGTRLTVL.

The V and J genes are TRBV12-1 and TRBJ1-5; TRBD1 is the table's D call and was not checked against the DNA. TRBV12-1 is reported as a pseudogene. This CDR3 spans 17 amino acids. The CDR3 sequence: CASSFPKGAGGGLAQHF. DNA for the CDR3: TGTGCCAGCAGCTTCCCAAAAGGGGCAGGGGGCGGGCTAGCCCAGCATTTT.

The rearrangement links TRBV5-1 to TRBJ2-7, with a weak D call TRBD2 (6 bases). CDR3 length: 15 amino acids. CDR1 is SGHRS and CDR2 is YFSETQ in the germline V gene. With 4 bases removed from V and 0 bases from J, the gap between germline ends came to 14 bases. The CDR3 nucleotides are TGCGCCAGCAGCCCCAAGGTCGGGAGCTCCTACGAGCAGTACTTC. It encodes CASSPKVGSSYEQYF.

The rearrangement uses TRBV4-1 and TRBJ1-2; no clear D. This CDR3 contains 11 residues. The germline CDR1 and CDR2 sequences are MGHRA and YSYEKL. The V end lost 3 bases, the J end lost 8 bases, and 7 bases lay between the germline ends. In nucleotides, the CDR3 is TGCGCCAGCAGCCACGAGGGAGGCTACACCTTC. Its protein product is CASSHEGGYTF.

CDR3 residues: CASSATATNEKLFF. The CDR3 DNA is TGTGCCAGCAGCGCGACAGCAACTAATGAAAAACTGTTTTTT. The chain carries TRBV9 and TRBJ1-4; a possible D gene is TRBD1 (5 bases). The CDR3 is 14 residues long. CDR1 is SGDLS, CDR2 YYNGEE, per germline. Trimming took off 3 bases at V and 0 bases at J, with 6 bases between the two ends.

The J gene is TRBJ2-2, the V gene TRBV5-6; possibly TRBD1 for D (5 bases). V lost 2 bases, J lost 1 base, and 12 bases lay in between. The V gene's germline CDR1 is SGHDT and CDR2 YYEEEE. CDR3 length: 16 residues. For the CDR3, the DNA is TGTGCCAGCAGCTTTCTCACGCAGGGGAACACCGGGGAGCTGTTTTTT. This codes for CASSFLTQGNTGELFF. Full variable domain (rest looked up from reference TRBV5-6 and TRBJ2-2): DAGVTQSPTHLIKTRGQQVTLRCSPKSGHDTVSWYQQALGQGPQFIFQYYEEEERQRGNFPDRFSGHQFPNYSSELNVNALLLGDSALYLCASSFLTQGNTGELFFGEGSRLTVL.

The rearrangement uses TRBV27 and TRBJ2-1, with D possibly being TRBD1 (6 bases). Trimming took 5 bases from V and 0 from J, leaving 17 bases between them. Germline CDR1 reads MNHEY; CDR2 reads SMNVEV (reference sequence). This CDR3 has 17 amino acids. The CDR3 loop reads CASSTGDKLGSYNEQFF. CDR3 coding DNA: TGTGCCAGCAGTACTGGGGACAAACTGGGCTCCTACAATGAGCAGTTCTTC.

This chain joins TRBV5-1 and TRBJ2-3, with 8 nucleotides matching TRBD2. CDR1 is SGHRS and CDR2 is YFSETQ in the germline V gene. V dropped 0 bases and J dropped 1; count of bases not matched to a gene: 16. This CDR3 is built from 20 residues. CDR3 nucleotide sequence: TGCGCCAGCAGCTTGGAAAATAGCGGGATAGGGATCCGTGGCACAGATACGCAGTATTTT. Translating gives CASSLENSGIGIRGTDTQYF.

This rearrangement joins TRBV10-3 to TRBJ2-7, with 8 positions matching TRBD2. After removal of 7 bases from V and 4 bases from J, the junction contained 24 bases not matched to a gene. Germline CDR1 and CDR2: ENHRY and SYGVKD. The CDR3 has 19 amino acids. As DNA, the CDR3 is TGTGCCATCATCTACCTGGACACCCGTCGTAGCGGGAAGGGTTACGAGCAGTACGTC. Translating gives CAIIYLDTRRSGKGYEQYV.

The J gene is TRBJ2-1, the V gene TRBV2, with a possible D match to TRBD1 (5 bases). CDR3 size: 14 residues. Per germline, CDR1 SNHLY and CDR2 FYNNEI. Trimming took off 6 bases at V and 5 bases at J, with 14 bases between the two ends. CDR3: CASRADRLHNEQFF. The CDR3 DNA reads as TGTGCCAGCAGAGCTGACAGACTCCACAATGAGCAGTTCTTC.

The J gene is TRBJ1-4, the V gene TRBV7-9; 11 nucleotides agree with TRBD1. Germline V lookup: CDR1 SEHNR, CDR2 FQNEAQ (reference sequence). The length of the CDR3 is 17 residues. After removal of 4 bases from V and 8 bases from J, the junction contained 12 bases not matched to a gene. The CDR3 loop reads CASSSPGQGGLREKLFF. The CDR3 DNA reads TGTGCCAGCAGCTCTCCGGGACAGGGGGGTTTGAGGGAAAAACTGTTTTTT.

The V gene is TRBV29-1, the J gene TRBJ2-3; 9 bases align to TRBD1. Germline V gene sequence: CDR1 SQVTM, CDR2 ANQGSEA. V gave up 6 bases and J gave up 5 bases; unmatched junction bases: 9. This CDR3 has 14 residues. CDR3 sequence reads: CSVTGGRVRDTQYF. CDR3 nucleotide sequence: TGCAGCGTAACAGGGGGCCGAGTGAGAGATACGCAGTATTTT.

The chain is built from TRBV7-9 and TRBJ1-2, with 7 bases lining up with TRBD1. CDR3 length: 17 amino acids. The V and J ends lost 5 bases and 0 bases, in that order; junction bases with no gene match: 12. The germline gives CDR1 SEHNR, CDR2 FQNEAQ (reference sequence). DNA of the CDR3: TGTGCCAGCAGCCCGACTGACAGGGCCGCCACTAACTATGGCTACACCTTC. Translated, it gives CASSPTDRAATNYGYTF.

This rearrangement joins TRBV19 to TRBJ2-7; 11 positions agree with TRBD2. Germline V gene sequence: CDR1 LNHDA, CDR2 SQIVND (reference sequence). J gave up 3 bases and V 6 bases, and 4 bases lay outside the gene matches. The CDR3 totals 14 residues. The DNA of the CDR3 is TGTGCCAGTAGCCCCGGGACTAGCGGCTACGAGCAGTACTTC. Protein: CASSPGTSGYEQYF.